What follows are 10 T cell receptor beta chains derived from one specimen sequenced in a study of read filtering for tumor transcriptome and immune sequencing. Molecular barcoded adaptors covering alpha/delta and beta/gamma chains were used on roughly 400 ng RNA. One entry per CDR3 protein, called by TCRdb with MiXCR from the reads. The sample lists about 130,000 distinct CDR3 sequences, roughly an eighth occurring once. Specimen: a population of CD138-negative cells sorted from bone marrow. The receptors were sampled from a donor at least 40 years old with multiple myeloma.

This clonotype was found many times. The CDR3 nucleotides read TGTGCCAGCCGAGGATATGGCTACACCTTC. It codes for CASRGYGYTF. The chain is built from TRBV6-2 or TRBV6-3 and TRBJ1-2; no clear D. There are 10 residues in the CDR3. The V and J ends lost 8 bases and 5 bases respectively, with 6 bases between them. The germline V gene has CDR1 MNHEY and CDR2 SVGEGT.

A few counts support this clonotype. The V and J genes are TRBV12-3 or TRBV12-4 and TRBJ2-2; D gene uncertain. V gave up 6 bases and J gave up 6 bases, with 5 bases separating them. This CDR3 comprises 11 residues. DNA of the CDR3: TGTGCCAGCAGGCATTCCGGGGAGCTGTTTTTT. It encodes CASRHSGELFF.

Comments on this clonotype: A much larger clone sits a single nucleotide away, making a read error possible. This rearrangement joins TRBV5-5 to TRBJ2-1; a possible D gene is TRBD2 (5 bases). The CDR3 length is 13 residues. Germline CDR1 SGHKS, CDR2 YYEKEE (reference sequence). The CDR3 spells CAGSFDLRDEQFF. The CDR3 DNA reads TGTGCCGGCAGCTTTGATTTGAGGGATGAGCAGTTCTTC.

As concerns this clonotype: Likely a read error: the CDR3 ends without its conserved phenylalanine or tryptophan. The chain carries TRBV5-1 and TRBJ2-1; TRBD2 agrees at 8 bases. Germline V gives CDR1 SGHRS, CDR2 YFSETQ. This CDR3 region has 15 residues. The CDR3 loop is CASSLGREGRSEQFL. The CDR3, as DNA: TGCGCCAGCAGTTTGGGACGGGAGGGCCGGAGTGAGCAGTTCCTC.

Of note for this clonotype: A read error is the likely source, as a far larger clone sits one nucleotide away. The chain employs TRBV4-1 and TRBJ2-1; 9 bases are a match to TRBD2. Germline lookup yields CDR1 MGHRA and CDR2 YSYEKL. The CDR3 covers 19 residues. CDR3 in amino acids: CASSQDGTLAGSSYNERFF. CDR3 sequence (DNA): TGCGCCAGCAGCCAGGATGGTACCCTAGCGGGGAGCTCCTACAATGAGCGGTTCTTC.

J is TRBJ2-1 and V is TRBV9; D uncertain. The CDR3 sequence is 16 residues long. V dropped 0 bases and J dropped 4 bases, with 14 bases sitting between them. Per germline, CDR1 SGDLS and CDR2 YYNGEE. CDR3 coding DNA: TGTGCCAGCAGCGTAGTCGGGCAGGTTGGGTACAATGAGCAGTTCTTC. It translates to CASSVVGQVGYNEQFF.

This clonotype occurred many times. J is TRBJ2-7 and V is TRBV5-1; 7 bases are shared with TRBD2. Per the germline V gene, CDR1 is SGHRS and CDR2 is YFSETQ. The CDR3 length is 14 residues. Trimming cost V 0 bases and J 4 bases; bases outside gene matches: 4. The CDR3 coding sequence is TGCGCCAGCAGCTTGGGCTTCGGGGGGTACGAGCAGTACTTC. It codes for CASSLGFGGYEQYF.

Note on this clonotype: A read error may be the cause here, since a much bigger clone is one base away. V usage is TRBV6-2 or TRBV6-3 and J usage is TRBJ2-1; possible D gene TRBD2, 6 bases. Germline CDR1 reads MNHEY; CDR2 reads SVGEGT. This CDR3 region has 15 residues. DNA of the CDR3: TGTGCCAGCAGCACGGGACTCGTCACATCCAATGAGCAGTCCTTC. Translating it yields CASSTGLVTSNEQSF.

This clonotype was observed many times. The chain combines TRBV30 with TRBJ2-1; the D is unclear. CDR1 and CDR2 (germline): GTSNPN, SVGIG (reference sequence). V dropped 2 bases and J dropped 5 bases, with 4 bases sitting between them. This CDR3 spans 11 amino acids. The CDR3 coding sequence is TGTGCCTGGAGTTTTAACAATGAGCAGTTCTTC. It encodes CAWSFNNEQFF.

At least ten counts were recorded for this clonotype. This rearrangement joins TRBV19 to TRBJ1-5; TRBD1 might be the D (6 bases). Germline lookup yields CDR1 LNHDA and CDR2 SQIVND (reference sequence). Trimming stripped 0 bases from V and 1 base from J, with 16 bases between. The CDR3 is 18 amino acids. This CDR3 reads CASSIEGYGQRSNQPQHF. Here the CDR3 DNA reads TGTGCCAGTAGTATAGAAGGCTACGGACAGAGGAGCAATCAGCCCCAGCATTTT.